A selection of T cell receptor beta chains follows, all from one sample in a study of T cells in Graves' hyperthyroidism and ophthalmopathy. Each CDR3 protein gets one entry after TCRdb re-called the multiplex PCR reads with MiXCR. The repertoire has about 600,000 distinct CDR3 sequences, over 12% of them found once; the top ten carry about 6.6%. Sequencing was performed on blood. The receptors stem from a woman between 18 and 29 years old with Graves' ophthalmopathy. The conserved cysteine and the conserved F or W are not part of the CDR3 here. The order of the fields is V gene, J gene, CDR3 length, CDR3 protein.

>TRBV20-1|TRBJ2-1|17
SARDTHRLAGGLYNEQF
>TRBV19|TRBJ2-7|11
ARPQRFTYEQY
>TRBV19|TRBJ1-5|13
ASSIKGYSNQPQH
>TRBV6-1|TRBJ2-7|12
ASGLAGEGYEQY
>TRBV7-2|TRBJ2-7|12
ASTPSGNSYEQY
>TRBV27|TRBJ2-7|14
ASSLGPGLAGDEQY
>TRBV30|TRBJ1-2|12
AWRAKGGNYGYT
>TRBV7-2|TRBJ1-4|13
ASSRHRQRGEKLF
>TRBV11-3|TRBJ2-1|14
ASSWLRGGRYNEQF
>TRBV6-1|TRBJ2-5|17
ASSFHSTSGRGGRETQY
>TRBV19|TRBJ1-5|14
ASSGLGVSGNQPQH
>TRBV7-9|TRBJ2-1|12
ASSSRDYYNEQF
>TRBV30|TRBJ2-7|13
AWTRGTPRVYEQY
>TRBV6-1|TRBJ2-6|14
ASNGTSYAGANVLT
>TRBV2|TRBJ2-7|14
ASREGLAALSYEQY
>TRBV24-1|TRBJ1-2|12
ATSDVAANYGYT
>TRBV4-1|TRBJ2-3|18
ASSQALPGGTWTSTDTQY
>TRBV18|TRBJ2-5|15
ASSPPSSGIRRETQY
>TRBV20-1|TRBJ2-1|11
SGQRERTYEQF
>TRBV5-1|TRBJ2-7|12
ASSPAEGPYEQY
>TRBV6-1|TRBJ1-4|11
ASSRDRDEKLF
>TRBV7-9|TRBJ2-3|18
ASGYPGQVINFASTDTQY
>TRBV5-6|TRBJ2-7|13
ASSHRWGRAYEQY
>TRBV4-1|TRBJ2-1|12
ASRGLLRGDEQF
>TRBV14|TRBJ1-1|14
ASSQDPSPGATEAF
>TRBV25-1|TRBJ2-1|12
ASTPRGNYNEQF
>TRBV28|TRBJ2-1|12
ACRGEGSHNEQF
>TRBV20-1|TRBJ2-3|12
SARASDATDTQY
>TRBV11-3|TRBJ2-1|13
ASSLQHRSFNEQF
>TRBV7-9|TRBJ2-7|13
ASSSEGQGPTSVY
>TRBV28|TRBJ2-1|14
ASSSLSGRGYNEQF
>TRBV20-1|TRBJ2-5|12
SARDLTGQETQY
>TRBV19|TRBJ1-1|12
ASSIGLMNTEAF
>TRBV2|TRBJ2-1|11
ASTGFRYNEQF
>TRBV4-2|TRBJ2-3|13
ASSQGSGMTDTQY